This T cell receptor beta chain was sequenced in a study of PD-L1 blockade in urothelial cancer (dated by TCRdb to 2016 to 2017). Context from the whole study: All patients started therapy around 2014 and received atezolizumab 1,200 mg intravenously every 3 weeks. An ECOG performance status of 0 or 1 was recorded for the patients, and 0 to 3 prior chemotherapy regimens had been received by the patients. In the same patients who had TCR sequencing, pretreatment tumors also underwent whole exome sequencing and RNA sequencing. Blood samples were analyzed at 3 weeks after treatment start (second dose) and at 6 weeks after treatment start. The study, an exploratory multi-omic analysis, examined somatic, immune and clinical correlates of response to PD-L1 blockade with atezolizumab in urothelial cancer. Some 30 patients had pretreatment blood TCR-seq, about 25 had at least one posttreatment blood collection, and about 25 had tumor TCR-seq. Progression-free survival longer than 6 months counted as durable clinical benefit, and TCR features were additionally tested against both progression-free and overall survival. Blood samples yielded a median of around 150,000 T cells and more than 80,000 unique TCRs, with median clonality around 0.083. Durable clinical benefit was achieved by nine patients but not by the remaining 20. About 90% of the roughly 29 patients were males with bladder-origin urothelial cancer, and about 65% of the 29 reported a prior smoking history. Pretreatment tumor samples and matched peripheral blood, collected serially before and after atezolizumab treatment, underwent TCR sequencing.

V is cut back by 4 bases and J by 0 bases, with 16 bases in the junction unmatched. Taken from cysteine to phenylalanine, the CDR3 has 20 residues. Only CDR3 DNA is held: 60 bases, read in frame from base 1. The germline V gene yields SGHNT for CDR1 and YENEEA for CDR2. To estimate absolute template abundance from read counts, synthetic TCR analog templates were spiked into each PCR. The immunoSEQ assay was used to amplify TCRbeta CDR3 regions from genomic DNA with bias-controlled V and J gene primers. Sequencing of rearranged TCRbeta segments was done at approximately 20X coverage. Per the original workflow: Clustering was used to correct sequencing errors, and CDR3s were annotated against IMGT to assign V, D and J genes. Downstream analyses used only productive TCRbeta rearrangements and left out out-of-frame or stop-codon sequences. To compute clonality, Shannon entropy was normalized by the log of the number of unique productive sequences and then subtracted from one. Fisher's exact test with Benjamini-Hochberg correction, at a threshold of adjusted p below 0.01, was used to find clones that differed between time points or between blood and tumor. TCRdb carries this immuneACCESS record with in-frame sequences only. Its versions omit some clonotypes, under half of them owing to an unresolved V gene in the studies checked, with the rest unexplained. V and J calls and clone size follow that table, whereas D and trimming were derived from the DNA. The table for this sample lists tens of thousands of clones; roughly 90% of them were counted only once. About 1.7% of the sample is held by the ten biggest clonotypes.

Details on this clone: Its antigen is not yet known. Base qualities are missing; no much larger clone stands one base away.

The time point tag for this specimen amounts to: pretreatment peripheral blood. A total of around 30 patients with locally advanced or metastatic urothelial carcinoma, treated at Memorial Sloan Kettering on a trial protocol, made up the cohort. Peripheral blood mononuclear cells were collected pretreatment and during treatment, with between 1 and 8 total time points per patient. The Qiagen DNeasy Blood extraction kit was used to purify genomic DNA from total PBMCs and tumor samples. PBMCs were collected pretreatment and during treatment and were isolated and stored as previously described. Points the paper makes about the study in general: Improved progression-free and overall survival was found to be associated with pretreatment peripheral blood TCR clonality below the median. Because the sample size was small (n of about 30) and many exploratory analyses were performed, the results are intended to be hypothesis-generating. Greater expansion of tumor-associated TCR clones in peripheral blood 3 weeks after the start of treatment was observed in patients with durable benefit (n of about 20, p = 0.022).

Sample: PBMCs, taken around atezolizumab (anti-PD-L1) treatment. The receptor comes from a man in his 60s with urothelial cancer. Recombination linked TRBV11-3 to TRBJ1-5; TRBD1 aligns with 9 central bases. This receptor carries the CDR3 CASSSPPPKQGARSNQPQHF. The DNA is TGTGCCAGCAGCTCGCCCCCCCCCAAACAGGGGGCTCGTAGCAATCAGCCCCAGCATTTT.